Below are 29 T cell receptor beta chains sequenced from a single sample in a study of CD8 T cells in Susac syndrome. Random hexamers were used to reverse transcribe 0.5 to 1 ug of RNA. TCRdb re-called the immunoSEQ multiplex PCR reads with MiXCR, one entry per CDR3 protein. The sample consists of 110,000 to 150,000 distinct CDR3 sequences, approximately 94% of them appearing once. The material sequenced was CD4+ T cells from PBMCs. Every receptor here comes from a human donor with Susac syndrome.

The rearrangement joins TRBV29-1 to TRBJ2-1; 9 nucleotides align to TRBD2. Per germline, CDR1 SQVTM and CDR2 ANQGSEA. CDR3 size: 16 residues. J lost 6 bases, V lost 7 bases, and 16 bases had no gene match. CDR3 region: CSAKTGGGVSFNEQFF. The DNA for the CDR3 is TGCAGCGCTAAAACGGGCGGGGGGGTGTCTTTCAATGAGCAGTTCTTC.

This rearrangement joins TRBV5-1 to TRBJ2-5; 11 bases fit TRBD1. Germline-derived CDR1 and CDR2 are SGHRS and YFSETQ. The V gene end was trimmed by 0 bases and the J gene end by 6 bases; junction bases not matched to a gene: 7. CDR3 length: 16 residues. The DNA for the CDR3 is TGCGCCAGCAGCTTGGTCCCCGGACAGGGGGCGAAGACCCAGTACTTC. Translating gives CASSLVPGQGAKTQYF. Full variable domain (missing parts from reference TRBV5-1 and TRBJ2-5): KAGVTQTPRYLIKTRGQQVTLSCSPISGHRSVSWYQQTPGQGLQFLFEYFSETQRNKGNFPGRFSGRQFSNSRSEMNVSTLELGDSALYLCASSLVPGQGAKTQYFGPGTRLLVL.

The CDR3 coding sequence is TGTGCCAGCAGCCAAGGGGGAAACATTCAGTACTTC. Protein product: CASSQGGNIQYF. This chain uses TRBV3-1 with TRBJ2-4; D uncertain. The ends were cut back, 1 base at V and 6 bases at J, with 4 bases in the middle. The CDR3 length is 12 residues. Germline V gene lookup returns CDR1 LGHDT and CDR2 YNNKEL (reference sequence).

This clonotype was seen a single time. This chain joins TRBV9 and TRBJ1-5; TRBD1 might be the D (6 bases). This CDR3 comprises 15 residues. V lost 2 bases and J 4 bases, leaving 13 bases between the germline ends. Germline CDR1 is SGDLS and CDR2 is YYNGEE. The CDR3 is CASSVGRGGNQPQHF. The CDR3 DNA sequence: TGTGCCAGCAGCGTGGGCAGGGGTGGAAATCAGCCCCAGCATTTT.

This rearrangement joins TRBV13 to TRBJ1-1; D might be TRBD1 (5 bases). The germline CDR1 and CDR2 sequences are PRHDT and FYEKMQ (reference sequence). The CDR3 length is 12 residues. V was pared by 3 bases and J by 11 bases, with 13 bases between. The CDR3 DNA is TGTGCCAGCAGCTTTCGCGGGGGAGACGCTTTCTTT. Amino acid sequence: CASSFRGGDAFF.

The CDR3 here is CSVANTEAFF. In nucleotides, the CDR3 is TGCAGCGTCGCGAACACTGAAGCTTTCTTT. This chain uses TRBV29-1 with TRBJ1-1, with D unresolved. Germline loops: CDR1 SQVTM, CDR2 ANQGSEA. Deletions cut 6 bases from V and 1 base from J, with 3 bases between. The CDR3 has 10 amino acids.

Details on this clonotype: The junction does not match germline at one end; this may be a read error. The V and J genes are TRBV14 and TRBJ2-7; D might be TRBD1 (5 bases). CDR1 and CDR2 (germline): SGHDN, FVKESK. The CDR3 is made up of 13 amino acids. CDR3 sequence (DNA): TGTACCAGCAGCCCAGGGTCGCCCTACGAGCAGTACTTC. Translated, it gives CTSSPGSPYEQYF.

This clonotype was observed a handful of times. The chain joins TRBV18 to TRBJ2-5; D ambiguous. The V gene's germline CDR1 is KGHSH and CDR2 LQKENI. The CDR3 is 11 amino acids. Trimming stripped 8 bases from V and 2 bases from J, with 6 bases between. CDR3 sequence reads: CASSQQETQYF. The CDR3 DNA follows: TGTGCCAGCAGCCAACAAGAGACCCAGTACTTC.

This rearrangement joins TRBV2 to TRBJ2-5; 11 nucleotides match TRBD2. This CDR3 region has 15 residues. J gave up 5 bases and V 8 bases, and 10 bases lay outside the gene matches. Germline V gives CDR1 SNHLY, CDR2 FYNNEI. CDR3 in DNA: TGTGCCAGCCGTGGGACTAGCGGATCCCGGGAGACCCAGTACTTC. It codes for CASRGTSGSRETQYF. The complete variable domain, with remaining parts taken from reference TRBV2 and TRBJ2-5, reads EPEVTQTPSHQVTQMGQEVILRCVPISNHLYFYWYRQILGQKVEFLVSFYNNEISEKSEIFDDQFSVERPDGSNFTLKIRSTKLEDSAMYFCASRGTSGSRETQYFGPGTRLLVL.

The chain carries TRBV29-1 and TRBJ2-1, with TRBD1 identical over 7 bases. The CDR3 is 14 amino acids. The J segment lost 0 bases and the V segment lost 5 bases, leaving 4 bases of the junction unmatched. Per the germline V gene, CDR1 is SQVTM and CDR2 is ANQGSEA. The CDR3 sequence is CSVLNRGSYNEQFF. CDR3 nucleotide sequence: TGCAGCGTTCTAAACAGGGGCTCCTACAATGAGCAGTTCTTC.

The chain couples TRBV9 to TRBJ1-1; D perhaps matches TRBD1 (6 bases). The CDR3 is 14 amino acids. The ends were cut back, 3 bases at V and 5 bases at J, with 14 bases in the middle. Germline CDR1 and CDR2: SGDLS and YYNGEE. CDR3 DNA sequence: TGTGCCAGCAGCGGAGTAGGGGGGTCGACTGAAGCTTTCTTT. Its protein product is CASSGVGGSTEAFF.

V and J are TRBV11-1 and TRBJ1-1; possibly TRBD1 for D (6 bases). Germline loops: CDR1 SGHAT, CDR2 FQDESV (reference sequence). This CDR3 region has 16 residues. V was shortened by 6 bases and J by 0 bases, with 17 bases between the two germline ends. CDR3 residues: CASSPRQERMNTEAFF. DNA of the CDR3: TGTGCCAGCAGTCCCAGACAGGAGAGAATGAACACTGAAGCTTTCTTT.

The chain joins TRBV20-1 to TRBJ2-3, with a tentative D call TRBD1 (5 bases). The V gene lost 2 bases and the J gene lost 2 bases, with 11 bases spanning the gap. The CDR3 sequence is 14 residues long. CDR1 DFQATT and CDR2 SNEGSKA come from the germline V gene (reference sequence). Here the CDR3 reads CSARIGDFTDTQYF. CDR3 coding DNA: TGCAGTGCTAGAATAGGGGATTTCACAGATACGCAGTATTTT.

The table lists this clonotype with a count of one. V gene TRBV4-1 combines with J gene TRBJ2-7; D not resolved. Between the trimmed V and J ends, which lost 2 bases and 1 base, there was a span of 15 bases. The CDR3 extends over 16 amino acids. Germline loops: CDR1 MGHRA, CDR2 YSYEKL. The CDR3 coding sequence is TGCGCCAGCAGCCAACCCGGAAGGTCCACATCCTACGAGCAGTACTTC. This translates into CASSQPGRSTSYEQYF.

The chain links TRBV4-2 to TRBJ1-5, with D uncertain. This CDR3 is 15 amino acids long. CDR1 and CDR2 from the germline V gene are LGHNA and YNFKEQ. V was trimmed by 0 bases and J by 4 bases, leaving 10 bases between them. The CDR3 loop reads CASSQDISGNQPQHF. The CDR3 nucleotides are TGTGCCAGCAGCCAAGATATCAGCGGGAATCAGCCCCAGCATTTT.

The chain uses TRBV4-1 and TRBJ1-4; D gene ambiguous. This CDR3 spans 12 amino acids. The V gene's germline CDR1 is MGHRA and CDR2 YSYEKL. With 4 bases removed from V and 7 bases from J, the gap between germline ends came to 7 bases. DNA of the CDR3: TGCGCCAGCAGCCGCATCGGTGAAAAACTGTTTTTT. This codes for CASSRIGEKLFF.

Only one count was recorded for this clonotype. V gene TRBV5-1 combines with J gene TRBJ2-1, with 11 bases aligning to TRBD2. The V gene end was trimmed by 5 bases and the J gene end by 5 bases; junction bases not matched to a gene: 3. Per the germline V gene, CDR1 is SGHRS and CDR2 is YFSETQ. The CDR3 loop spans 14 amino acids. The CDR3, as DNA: TGCGCCAGCAGAACTAGCGGGGGACACAATGAGCAGTTCTTC. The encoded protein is CASRTSGGHNEQFF.

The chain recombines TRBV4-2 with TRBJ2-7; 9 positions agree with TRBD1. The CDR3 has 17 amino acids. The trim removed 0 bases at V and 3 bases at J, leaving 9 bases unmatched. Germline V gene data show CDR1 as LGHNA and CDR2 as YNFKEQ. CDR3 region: CASSQDATGGPYYEQYF. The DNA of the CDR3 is TGTGCCAGCAGCCAAGATGCGACAGGGGGGCCGTACTACGAGCAGTACTTC.

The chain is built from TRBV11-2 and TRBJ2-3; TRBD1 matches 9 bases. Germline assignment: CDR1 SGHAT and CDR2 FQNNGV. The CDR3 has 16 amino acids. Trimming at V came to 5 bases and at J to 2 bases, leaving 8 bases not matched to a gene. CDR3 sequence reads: CASSQGQGYSTDTQYF. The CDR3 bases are TGTGCCAGCAGCCAAGGACAGGGGTATTCCACAGATACGCAGTATTTT.

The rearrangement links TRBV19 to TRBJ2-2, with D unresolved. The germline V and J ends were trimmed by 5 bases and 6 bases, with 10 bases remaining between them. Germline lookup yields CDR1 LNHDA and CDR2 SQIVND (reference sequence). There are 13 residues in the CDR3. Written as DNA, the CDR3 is TGTGCCAGTAGTCCCGCTGTCCCCGGGGAGCTGTTTTTT. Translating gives CASSPAVPGELFF.

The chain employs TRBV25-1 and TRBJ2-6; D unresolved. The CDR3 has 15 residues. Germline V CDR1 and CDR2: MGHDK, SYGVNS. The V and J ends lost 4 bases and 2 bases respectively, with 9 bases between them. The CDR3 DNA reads TGTGCCAGCAGTGCTCCAGGTACTGGGGCCAACGTCCTGACTTTC. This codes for CASSAPGTGANVLTF.

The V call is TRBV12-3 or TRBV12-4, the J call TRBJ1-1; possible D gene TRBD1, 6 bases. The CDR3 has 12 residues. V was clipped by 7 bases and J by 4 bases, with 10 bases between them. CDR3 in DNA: TGTGCCAGCAAGGACAGTTCCACTGAAGCTTTCTTT. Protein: CASKDSSTEAFF.

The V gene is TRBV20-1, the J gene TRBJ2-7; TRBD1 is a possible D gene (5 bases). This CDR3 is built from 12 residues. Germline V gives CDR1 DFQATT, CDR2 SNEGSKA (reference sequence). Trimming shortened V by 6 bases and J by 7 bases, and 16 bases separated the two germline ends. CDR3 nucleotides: TGCAGTGCCAGATCCAGGGCGCGGGAGCAGTACTTC. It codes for CSARSRAREQYF.

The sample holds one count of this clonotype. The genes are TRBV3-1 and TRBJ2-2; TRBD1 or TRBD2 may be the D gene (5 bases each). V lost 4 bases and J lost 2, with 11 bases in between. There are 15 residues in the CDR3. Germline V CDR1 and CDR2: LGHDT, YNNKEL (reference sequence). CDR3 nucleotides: TGTGCCAGCAGCCCCGGGACCGTAAACACCGGGGAGCTGTTTTTT. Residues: CASSPGTVNTGELFF.

DNA of the CDR3: TGTGCCAGCACCGCACTAGCGGGAGGTTCCAATGAGCAGTTCTTC. Its translation is CASTALAGGSNEQFF. The V call is TRBV7-2, the J call TRBJ2-1; TRBD2 matches 12 bases. The V and J ends lost 7 bases and 6 bases, in that order; junction bases with no gene match: 7. This CDR3 is built from 15 residues. The germline gives CDR1 SGHTA, CDR2 FQGNSA.

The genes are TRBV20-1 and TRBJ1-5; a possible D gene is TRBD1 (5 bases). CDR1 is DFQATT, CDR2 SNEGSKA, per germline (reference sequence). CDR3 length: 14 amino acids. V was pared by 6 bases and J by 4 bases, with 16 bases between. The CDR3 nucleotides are TGCAGTGCCAGGGAGGCAGCCACGAATCAGCCCCAGCATTTT. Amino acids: CSAREAATNQPQHF.

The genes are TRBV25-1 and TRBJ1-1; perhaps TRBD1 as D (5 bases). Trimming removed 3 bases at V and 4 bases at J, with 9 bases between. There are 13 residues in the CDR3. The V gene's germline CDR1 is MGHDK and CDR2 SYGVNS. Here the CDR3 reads CASSEAGTTEAFF. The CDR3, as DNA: TGTGCCAGCAGTGAGGCAGGGACCACTGAAGCTTTCTTT.

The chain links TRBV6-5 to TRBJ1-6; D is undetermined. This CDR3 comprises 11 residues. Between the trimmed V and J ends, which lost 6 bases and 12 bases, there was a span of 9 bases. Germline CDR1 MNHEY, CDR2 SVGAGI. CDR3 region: CASSNKGPLHF. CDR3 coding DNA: TGTGCCAGCAGCAATAAAGGACCCCTCCACTTT.

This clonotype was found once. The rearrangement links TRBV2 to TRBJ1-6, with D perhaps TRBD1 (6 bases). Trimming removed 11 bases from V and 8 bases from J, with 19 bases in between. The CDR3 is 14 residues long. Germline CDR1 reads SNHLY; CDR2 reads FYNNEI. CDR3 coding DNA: TGTGCCGTCAGAACCGGGACAAGTGATTCACCCCTCCACTTT. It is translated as CAVRTGTSDSPLHF.